The rows below give T cell receptor beta chains drawn from one sample of a study of cytomegalovirus exposure and HLA in healthy donors. Clones were sequenced by immunoSEQ multiplex PCR, and TCRdb holds only the in-frame ones, with some missing. Found here are about 150,000 clones, around 83% of them singletons; the top ten hold 2% to 2.5%. The sequenced sample was PBMCs. These receptor sequences come from a young woman in good health and CMV-seronegative. CDR3s include the opening cysteine and the closing phenylalanine or tryptophan. Each record gives: D gene, clone size, V gene, J gene, CDR3 protein, CDR3 DNA. The D gene is left open where the match is weak. Clone size is given for some rows only: seen once, a few or many times, or a class if the clone is expanded.

d_call: -
clone_size: -
v_call: TRBV11-2
j_call: TRBJ2-1
cdr3_aa: CASSLGAVNNEQFF
cdr3_nt: TGTGCCAGCAGCTTAGGGGCAGTGAACAATGAGCAGTTCTTC

d_call: TRBD2
clone_size: -
v_call: TRBV28
j_call: TRBJ2-1
cdr3_aa: CASSFGGRDTYNEQFF
cdr3_nt: TGTGCCAGCAGTTTTGGCGGGAGGGATACATACAATGAGCAGTTCTTC

d_call: TRBD1
clone_size: -
v_call: TRBV7-8
j_call: TRBJ1-2
cdr3_aa: CASSPAGWDRGRGNYGYTF
cdr3_nt: TGTGCCAGCAGCCCCGCGGGCTGGGACAGGGGACGGGGTAACTATGGCTACACCTTC

d_call: -
clone_size: -
v_call: TRBV18
j_call: TRBJ1-1
cdr3_aa: CASSPWTEANTEAFF
cdr3_nt: TGTGCCAGCTCACCCTGGACAGAAGCGAACACTGAAGCTTTCTTT

d_call: -
clone_size: few
v_call: TRBV28
j_call: TRBJ1-2
cdr3_aa: CASSLGPGTYGYTF
cdr3_nt: TGTGCCAGCAGTTTGGGGCCTGGAACCTATGGCTACACCTTC

d_call: TRBD1
clone_size: -
v_call: TRBV13
j_call: TRBJ1-1
cdr3_aa: CASSSGRTGEGETEAFF
cdr3_nt: TGTGCCAGCAGCTCCGGTCGGACAGGGGAAGGGGAGACTGAAGCTTTCTTT

d_call: TRBD2
clone_size: -
v_call: TRBV28
j_call: TRBJ2-7
cdr3_aa: CATRWGGSYEQYF
cdr3_nt: TGTGCTACTCGGTGGGGGGGCTCCTACGAGCAGTACTTC

d_call: TRBD1
clone_size: -
v_call: TRBV28
j_call: TRBJ1-4
cdr3_aa: CASSLGGQGNEKLFF
cdr3_nt: TGTGCCAGCAGTTTAGGGGGACAGGGAAATGAAAAACTGTTTTTT

d_call: TRBD2
clone_size: -
v_call: TRBV7-2
j_call: TRBJ2-3
cdr3_aa: CASSPNAAGEWDTQYF
cdr3_nt: TGTGCCAGCAGCCCCAATGCAGCGGGGGAGTGGGATACGCAGTATTTT

d_call: -
clone_size: few
v_call: TRBV5-1
j_call: TRBJ2-1
cdr3_aa: CASSLEAAAYNEQFF
cdr3_nt: TGCGCCAGCAGCTTGGAAGCGGCTGCCTACAATGAGCAGTTCTTC

d_call: TRBD2
clone_size: -
v_call: TRBV27
j_call: TRBJ2-6
cdr3_aa: CASSPRGGLSGANVLTF
cdr3_nt: TGTGCCAGCAGTCCCCGGGGGGGGCTCTCTGGGGCCAACGTCCTGACTTTC

d_call: -
clone_size: -
v_call: TRBV19
j_call: TRBJ2-5
cdr3_aa: CASSTREGAETQYF
cdr3_nt: TGTGCCAGTAGTACGAGAGAGGGTGCGGAGACCCAGTACTTC

d_call: -
clone_size: -
v_call: TRBV19
j_call: TRBJ1-4
cdr3_aa: CATRTAINEKLFF
cdr3_nt: TGTGCCACCAGGACAGCGATTAATGAAAAACTGTTTTTT

d_call: TRBD2
clone_size: -
v_call: TRBV2
j_call: TRBJ2-3
cdr3_aa: CASRVTSLTDTQYF
cdr3_nt: TGTGCCAGCAGGGTGACTAGCCTCACAGATACGCAGTATTTT

d_call: TRBD1
clone_size: -
v_call: TRBV11-2
j_call: TRBJ2-3
cdr3_aa: CASSPYGQGTLDTQYF
cdr3_nt: TGTGCCAGCAGCCCATACGGACAGGGCACATTGGATACGCAGTATTTT

d_call: -
clone_size: -
v_call: TRBV28
j_call: TRBJ1-3
cdr3_aa: CASSRSSGNTIYF
cdr3_nt: TGTGCCAGCAGTAGGAGCTCTGGAAACACCATATATTTT

d_call: -
clone_size: -
v_call: TRBV28
j_call: TRBJ1-5
cdr3_aa: CASSSRQVYQPQHF
cdr3_nt: TGTGCCAGCAGCTCACGACAGGTTTATCAGCCCCAGCATTTT

d_call: -
clone_size: -
v_call: TRBV5-1
j_call: TRBJ1-2
cdr3_aa: CASSLATYGYTF
cdr3_nt: TGCGCCAGCAGCTTGGCTACGTATGGCTACACCTTC

d_call: TRBD1
clone_size: -
v_call: TRBV18
j_call: TRBJ2-7
cdr3_aa: CASSPSTGVYEQYF
cdr3_nt: TGTGCCAGCTCACCAAGTACAGGGGTCTACGAGCAGTACTTC

d_call: TRBD2
clone_size: -
v_call: TRBV20-1
j_call: TRBJ2-7
cdr3_aa: CSCGRSYEQYF
cdr3_nt: TGCAGTTGCGGGAGATCCTACGAGCAGTACTTC

d_call: TRBD1
clone_size: -
v_call: TRBV28
j_call: TRBJ2-7
cdr3_aa: CASSLRGQAYEQYF
cdr3_nt: TGTGCCAGCAGTTTAAGGGGGCAGGCCTACGAGCAGTACTTC

d_call: -
clone_size: -
v_call: TRBV10-2
j_call: TRBJ1-2
cdr3_aa: CASLGRDYGYTF
cdr3_nt: TGCGCCAGCTTGGGCAGGGACTATGGCTACACCTTC

d_call: -
clone_size: -
v_call: TRBV2
j_call: TRBJ1-2
cdr3_aa: CASSGGGGYTF
cdr3_nt: TGTGCCAGCAGTGGTGGAGGGGGCTACACCTTC

d_call: -
clone_size: -
v_call: TRBV7-9
j_call: TRBJ1-4
cdr3_aa: CASSLADSATNEKLFF
cdr3_nt: TGTGCCAGCAGCTTAGCCGACTCCGCAACTAATGAAAAACTGTTTTTT

d_call: -
clone_size: -
v_call: TRBV5-6
j_call: TRBJ1-4
cdr3_aa: CASLNFGVATNEKLFF
cdr3_nt: TGTGCCAGCCTCAACTTCGGGGTCGCAACTAATGAAAAACTGTTTTTT

d_call: -
clone_size: -
v_call: TRBV7-2
j_call: TRBJ1-2
cdr3_aa: CASSLVRFYGYTF
cdr3_nt: TGTGCCAGCAGCTTAGTCAGGTTCTATGGCTACACCTTC

d_call: TRBD1
clone_size: -
v_call: TRBV6-5
j_call: TRBJ2-3
cdr3_aa: CASSPTGASTDTQYF
cdr3_nt: TGTGCCAGCAGTCCTACAGGGGCAAGCACAGATACGCAGTATTTT

d_call: -
clone_size: -
v_call: TRBV29-1
j_call: TRBJ2-5
cdr3_aa: CSVEDPSRAQYF
cdr3_nt: TGCAGCGTTGAAGACCCTAGCCGAGCCCAGTACTTC

d_call: -
clone_size: -
v_call: TRBV28
j_call: TRBJ1-2
cdr3_aa: CATLMWGYTF
cdr3_nt: TGTGCCACCCTAATGTGGGGCTACACCTTC

d_call: -
clone_size: -
v_call: TRBV6-1
j_call: TRBJ2-7
cdr3_aa: CASRRPGAHYEQYF
cdr3_nt: TGTGCCAGCCGCCGTCCGGGAGCCCACTACGAGCAGTACTTC

d_call: TRBD1
clone_size: -
v_call: TRBV28
j_call: TRBJ1-5
cdr3_aa: CASRGTGGNQPQHF
cdr3_nt: TGTGCCAGCAGAGGGACAGGGGGCAATCAGCCCCAGCATTTT